The 2 T cell receptor beta chains presented below share a single source sample, sequenced in a study of T cells in localized non-small cell lung cancer. Using immunoSEQ multiplex PCR, the repertoire was profiled, and TCRdb retains in-frame clones only, with some absent. Among about 2,900 clones, around 35% were seen once, and the ten largest hold roughly 9%. Specimen: normal lung tissue next to the tumor, collected before any cancer treatment. These receptors all stem from a male donor older than 55 with stage I squamous cell lung carcinoma.

This clone came up once. This chain joins TRBV18 and TRBJ1-4; D remains unclear. Trimming removed 2 bases from V and 5 bases from J, with 12 bases in between. The CDR3 runs 15 residues. Per the germline V gene, CDR1 is KGHSH and CDR2 is LQKENI. CDR3 DNA sequence: TGTGCCAGCTCACCAATGGCCGCAGGCAATGAAAAACTGTTTTTT. This codes for CASSPMAAGNEKLFF.

This clone is labeled as medium-sized. The V gene is TRBV11-3, the J gene TRBJ2-6, with 7 bases lining up with TRBD2. With 6 bases clipped from V and 2 bases from J, the junction kept 4 bases outside the gene matches. Germline lookup yields CDR1 SGHNT and CDR2 YENEEA. The CDR3 runs to 15 residues. CDR3 sequence reads: CASRPGRAGANVLTF. CDR3 in DNA: TGTGCCAGCAGGCCAGGGAGGGCTGGGGCCAACGTCCTGACTTTC. Filled out from reference TRBV11-3 and TRBJ2-6, the complete variable domain reads EAGVVQSPRYKIIEKKQPVAFWCNPISGHNTLYWYLQNLGQGPELLIRYENEEAVDDSQLPKDRFSAERLKGVDSTLKIQPAELGDSAVYLCASRPGRAGANVLTFGAGSRLTVL.